The rows below give T cell receptor beta chains drawn from one sample of a study of OX40 agonist ivuxolimab in advanced cancers. The method was immunoSEQ multiplex PCR; TCRdb's version includes in-frame clones alone and lacks a portion of them. Among about 36,000 clones listed, 74% were seen once. The source was CD4+ or CD8+ T cells sorted from blood, collected in a trial of the OX40 agonist ivuxolimab. The receptors here all came from an adult with an advanced solid tumor such as melanoma, head and neck, liver or kidney cancer. Both conserved end residues are part of each CDR3. Fields, in order: J gene, clone size, D gene, V gene, CDR3 DNA, CDR3 protein. The D gene is left open where the match is weak. The size entry is marked missing in some rows and otherwise reads once, few, many or a size class.

>TRBJ1-1|.|.|TRBV5-1
TGCGCCAGCATGACAGCCGCGCGGACTGAAGCTTTCTTT
CASMTAARTEAFF
>TRBJ1-3|.|.|TRBV30
TGTGCCTGGAGTGTAATAGGCAGTAGCATATATTTT
CAWSVIGSSIYF
>TRBJ1-2|.|.|TRBV6-1
TGTGCCAGCAGACAAAGGAGTGGCTACACCTTC
CASRQRSGYTF
>TRBJ1-4|.|TRBD1|TRBV6-5
TGTGCCAGCAGTCCCACAGGGGCAACTAATGAAAAACTGTTTTTT
CASSPTGATNEKLFF
>TRBJ1-3|.|.|TRBV7-6
TGTGCCAGCAGTGAAAGGGTGAGGGCCTCTGGAAACACCATATATTTT
CASSERVRASGNTIYF
>TRBJ1-1|.|TRBD1|TRBV7-9
TGTGCCAGCAGCTCCCAACAGGGGGCGAACACTGAAGCTTTCTTT
CASSSQQGANTEAFF
>TRBJ1-1|few|.|TRBV15
TGTGCCACCAGCAGAGATACTAGAAGGGGACTGGGGGCTTTCTTT
CATSRDTRRGLGAFF
>TRBJ1-5|few|.|TRBV7-2
TGTGCCAGCAGCCTCGTGTCAGGGTTTGGCAATCAGCCCCAGCATTTT
CASSLVSGFGNQPQHF
>TRBJ1-2|.|.|TRBV19
TGTGCCAGTAGTATCATCGGCGGACAAGCTGGCTACACCTTC
CASSIIGGQAGYTF
>TRBJ2-5|.|TRBD1|TRBV7-3
TGTGCCAGCAGCTCCGGACAGGGAGCAGAGACCCAGTACTTC
CASSSGQGAETQYF
>TRBJ1-2|.|TRBD1|TRBV7-9
TGTGCCAGCAGCCTGGGACAGGGGGCAGGTGGCTACACCTTC
CASSLGQGAGGYTF
>TRBJ1-2|.|.|TRBV7-9
TGTGCCAGCAGCCCTCGGGCCGCTAACTATGGCTACACCTTC
CASSPRAANYGYTF
>TRBJ2-2|.|.|TRBV2
TGTGCCAGCAGTGAGTTCAGGGGATTAAACACCGGGGAGCTGTTTTTT
CASSEFRGLNTGELFF
>TRBJ1-4|.|.|TRBV5-1
TGCGCCAGCACCTGGACAGCCGGACATAATGAAAAACTGTTTTTT
CASTWTAGHNEKLFF
>TRBJ2-7|.|.|TRBV20-1
TGCAGTGCAAGAGCTACCTACGAGCAGTACTTC
CSARATYEQYF
>TRBJ1-4|.|.|TRBV15
TGTGCCACCAGCAGAGGGGCTTACCGGTATCGGGAAAAACTGTTTTTT
CATSRGAYRYREKLFF
>TRBJ2-7|.|.|TRBV6-5
TGTGCCAGCAGTTATGGCAACTACGAGCAGTACTTC
CASSYGNYEQYF
>TRBJ2-1|medium-sized|.|TRBV5-6
TGTGCCAGCAGCTGGGGGGAAACTCGGAATGAGCAGTTCTTC
CASSWGETRNEQFF
>TRBJ1-4|.|.|TRBV25-1
TGTGCCAGCAGTGATCCCCGAGGAAAGACTGAAAAACTGTTTTTT
CASSDPRGKTEKLFF
>TRBJ1-2|.|.|TRBV5-6
TGTGCCAGCAGCCCCCGGGGGCGAGCTAACTATGGCTACACCTTC
CASSPRGRANYGYTF
>TRBJ2-1|.|TRBD2|TRBV7-6
TGTGCCAGCAGCTTCGGACTAGCGGGGAACAATGAGCAGTTCTTC
CASSFGLAGNNEQFF
>TRBJ1-6|few|.|TRBV5-1
TGCGCCAGCAGCTTGGCGGGTCAACGTAATTCACCCCTCCACTTT
CASSLAGQRNSPLHF
>TRBJ1-2|.|.|TRBV6-5
TGTGCCAGCAGTTACCTGGGGGCCTATGGCTACACCTTC
CASSYLGAYGYTF
>TRBJ2-5|.|TRBD1|TRBV19
TGTGCCAGTAGTAGACAAGGGACAGGGAGGCAAGAGACCCAGTACTTC
CASSRQGTGRQETQYF
>TRBJ1-3|.|.|TRBV7-9
TGTGCCAGCAGCTTATTGGCAAACTCTGGAAACACCATATATTTT
CASSLLANSGNTIYF
>TRBJ2-1|.|TRBD2|TRBV7-9
TGTGCCAGCAGCTTACGGGGGGGCTCCTACAATGAGCAGTTCTTC
CASSLRGGSYNEQFF
>TRBJ1-5|.|.|TRBV18
TGTGCCAGCTCATCAGAAACCGGGAATCAGCCCCAGCATTTT
CASSSETGNQPQHF
>TRBJ2-1|.|.|TRBV30
TGTGCCTGGAGTGCTGGACATATTTGGGATGAGCAGTTCTTC
CAWSAGHIWDEQFF
>TRBJ1-1|.|.|TRBV2
TGTGCCAGCAGTGAATACCAGGGGAACACTGAAGCTTTCTTT
CASSEYQGNTEAFF